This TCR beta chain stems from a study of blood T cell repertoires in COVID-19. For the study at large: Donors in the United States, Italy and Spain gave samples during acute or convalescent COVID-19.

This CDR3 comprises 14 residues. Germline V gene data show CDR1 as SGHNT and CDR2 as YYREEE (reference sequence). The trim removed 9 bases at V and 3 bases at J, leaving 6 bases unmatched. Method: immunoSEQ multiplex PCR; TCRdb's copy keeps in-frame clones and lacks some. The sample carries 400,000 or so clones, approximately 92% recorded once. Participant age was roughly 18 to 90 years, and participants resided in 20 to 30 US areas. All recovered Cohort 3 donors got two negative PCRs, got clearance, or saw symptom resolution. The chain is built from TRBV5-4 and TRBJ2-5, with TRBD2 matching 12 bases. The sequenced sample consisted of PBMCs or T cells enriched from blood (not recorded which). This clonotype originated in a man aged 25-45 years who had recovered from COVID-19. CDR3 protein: CATKRTSGKETQYF. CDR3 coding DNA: TGTGCCACAAAAAGGACTAGCGGGAAAGAGACCCAGTACTTC.